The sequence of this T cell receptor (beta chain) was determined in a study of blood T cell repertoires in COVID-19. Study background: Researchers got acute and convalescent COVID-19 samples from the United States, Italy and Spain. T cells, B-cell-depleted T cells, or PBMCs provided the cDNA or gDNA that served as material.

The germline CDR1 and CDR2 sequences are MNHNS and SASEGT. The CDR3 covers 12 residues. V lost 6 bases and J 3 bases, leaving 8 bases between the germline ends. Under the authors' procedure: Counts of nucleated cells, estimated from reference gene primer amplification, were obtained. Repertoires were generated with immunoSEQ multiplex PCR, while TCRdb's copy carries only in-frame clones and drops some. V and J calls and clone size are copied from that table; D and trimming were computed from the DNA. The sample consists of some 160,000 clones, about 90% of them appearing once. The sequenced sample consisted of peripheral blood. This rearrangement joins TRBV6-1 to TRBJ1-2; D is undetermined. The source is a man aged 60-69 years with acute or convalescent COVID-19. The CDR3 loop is CASRPGYYGYTF. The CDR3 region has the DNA TGTGCCAGCAGACCGGGATACTATGGCTACACCTTC.